These 22 T cell receptor beta chains were sequenced from one sample in a study of T cells after somatic rescue of genetic block. Some clones are missing from TCRdb's copy, which holds only in-frame ones; the method was immunoSEQ multiplex PCR. This sample has 67,000 or so clones; about nine tenths occur once, and the top ten carry approximately 2.7%. Source material: peripheral blood mononuclear cells (PBMCs). These receptors all stem from a young man.

The chain couples TRBV2 to TRBJ1-6, with D uncertain. The CDR3 extends over 13 amino acids. Germline V gene data show CDR1 as SNHLY and CDR2 as FYNNEI. Trimming took off 5 bases at V and 9 bases at J, with 11 bases between the two ends. The CDR3 DNA reads as TGTGCCAGCAGTCGGGAGGAAGCTTCACCCCTCCACTTT. Its protein is CASSREEASPLHF. Using reference TRBV2 and TRBJ1-6 for the parts outside the CDR3, the full variable domain is EPEVTQTPSHQVTQMGQEVILRCVPISNHLYFYWYRQILGQKVEFLVSFYNNEISEKSEIFDDQFSVERPDGSNFTLKIRSTKLEDSAMYFCASSREEASPLHFGNGTRLTVT.

The rearrangement joins TRBV7-8 to TRBJ2-7, with D perhaps TRBD1 (6 bases). The CDR3 totals 15 residues. The ends were cut back, 1 base at V and 4 bases at J, with 14 bases in the middle. CDR1 SGHVS and CDR2 FQNEAQ come from the germline V gene. CDR3 sequence reads: CASSLVGAGRYEQYF. Here the CDR3 DNA reads TGTGCCAGCAGCTTAGTGGGGGCAGGAAGGTACGAGCAGTACTTC.

For the CDR3, the DNA is TGTGCCAGCAGTTTAGGGACAAAGGGTTCGGATACGCAGTATTTT. This encodes CASSLGTKGSDTQYF. The genes are TRBV27 and TRBJ2-3, with D maybe TRBD1 (6 bases). This CDR3 is built from 15 residues. Trimming shortened V by 2 bases and J by 6 bases, and 15 bases separated the two germline ends. CDR1 and CDR2 (germline): MNHEY, SMNVEV (reference sequence).

The V gene is TRBV5-1, the J gene TRBJ1-4; D unclear. V gave up 5 bases and J gave up 2 bases, with 16 bases separating them. This CDR3 spans 16 amino acids. Germline V lookup: CDR1 SGHRS, CDR2 YFSETQ. The CDR3 spells CASSEGGSGTNEKLFF. In nucleotides, the CDR3 is TGCGCCAGCAGTGAGGGCGGGTCTGGTACTAATGAAAAACTGTTTTTT.

The chain employs TRBV28 and TRBJ2-7; D is undetermined. Trimming took off 2 bases at V and 5 bases at J, with 7 bases between the two ends. CDR1 is MDHEN, CDR2 SYDVKM, per germline. The length of the CDR3 is 12 residues. The CDR3: CASSLRRDEQYF. CDR3 coding DNA: TGTGCCAGCAGTTTACGACGCGACGAGCAGTACTTC.

This chain links TRBV4-1 with TRBJ1-6; D unclear. Between the trimmed V and J ends, which lost 0 bases and 6 bases, there was a span of 12 bases. Germline V gene sequence: CDR1 MGHRA, CDR2 YSYEKL. This CDR3 region has 16 residues. The CDR3 DNA reads as TGCGCCAGCAGCCAAGATCAAGTAGGGCCTAATTCACCCCTCCACTTT. Protein sequence: CASSQDQVGPNSPLHF.

The chain is built from TRBV30 and TRBJ1-6; 8 bases match TRBD1. Trimming at V came to 3 bases and at J to 10 bases, leaving 11 bases not matched to a gene. Germline lookup yields CDR1 GTSNPN and CDR2 SVGIG (reference sequence). The CDR3 runs to 15 residues. As DNA, the CDR3 is TGTGCCTGGAGCAGAAGAGGACAGGGAGGATCACCCCTCCACTTT. This codes for CAWSRRGQGGSPLHF.

This clone was seen more than once but under ten times. This chain links TRBV5-6 with TRBJ1-1; D is uncertain. Trimming shortened V by 3 bases and J by 9 bases, and 12 bases separated the two germline ends. CDR1 SGHDT and CDR2 YYEEEE come from the germline V gene. The length of the CDR3 is 12 residues. The CDR3 coding sequence is TGTGCCAGCAGCTACGTTGGGGAAAAAGCTTTCTTT. Protein product: CASSYVGEKAFF.

This clone has a single count. V is TRBV6-5 and J is TRBJ2-5; D gene uncertain. This CDR3 region has 16 residues. With 0 bases removed from V and 5 bases from J, the gap between germline ends came to 16 bases. The germline V gene encodes CDR1 MNHEY and CDR2 SVGAGI. The CDR3: CASSYSFGLAWETQYF. CDR3 coding DNA: TGTGCCAGCAGTTACTCATTTGGTTTGGCATGGGAGACCCAGTACTTC.

This chain uses TRBV6-4 with TRBJ2-1; D assignment may be TRBD1 or TRBD2 (5 bases each). Per germline, CDR1 MRHNA and CDR2 SNTAGT. V was shortened by 3 bases and J by 8 bases, with 11 bases between the two germline ends. There are 13 residues in the CDR3. CDR3 loop: CASSESGSYEQFF. The CDR3 coding sequence is TGTGCCAGCAGTGAATCAGGGAGTTATGAGCAGTTCTTC.

The chain has TRBV27 and TRBJ2-7; D gene uncertain. This CDR3 is built from 13 residues. The V gene's germline CDR1 is MNHEY and CDR2 SMNVEV (reference sequence). Trimming removed 5 bases at V and 4 bases at J, with 12 bases between. CDR3 amino acids: CASSLGIDYEQYF. In DNA, the CDR3 is TGTGCCAGCAGTCTGGGGATTGATTACGAGCAGTACTTC.

This chain links TRBV27 with TRBJ2-7, with D hard to call. V was trimmed by 0 bases and J by 2 bases, leaving 5 bases between them. The CDR3 length is 13 residues. Germline lookup yields CDR1 MNHEY and CDR2 SMNVEV (reference sequence). The CDR3 nucleotides read TGTGCCAGCAGTTTATCCCCCCCCTACGAGCAGTACTTC. It yields the protein CASSLSPPYEQYF.

V is TRBV4-3 and J is TRBJ1-1; D gene uncertain. The CDR3 covers 13 residues. With 5 bases removed from V and 1 base from J, the gap between germline ends came to 8 bases. Germline CDR1 is LGHNA and CDR2 is YSLEER. In DNA, the CDR3 is TGCGCCAGCAGCTTCGCACCGAACACTGAAGCTTTCTTT. It specifies CASSFAPNTEAFF.

The chain combines TRBV11-2 with TRBJ1-5; D uncertain. Per germline, CDR1 SGHAT and CDR2 FQNNGV. The CDR3 length is 15 residues. V was shortened by 2 bases and J by 1 base, with 9 bases between the two germline ends. CDR3 bases: TGTGCCAGCAGCTTAAGAGGGCAAAGCAATCAGCCCCAGCATTTT. Residues: CASSLRGQSNQPQHF.

V gene TRBV6-1 combines with J gene TRBJ1-4, with no clear D. Germline V gene sequence: CDR1 MNHNS, CDR2 SASEGT. V was cut by 8 bases and J by 2 bases, with 12 bases left in between. This CDR3 contains 14 residues. CDR3 DNA: TGTGCCAGCGAGTCGTACCAGACTAATGAAAAACTGTTTTTT. Its translation is CASESYQTNEKLFF.

The CDR3 DNA is TGTGCCAGCAGCTTGTTGGGGGCCCAAGAGACCCAGTACTTC. This codes for CASSLLGAQETQYF. J is TRBJ2-5 and V is TRBV5-6; perhaps TRBD1 as D (6 bases). The CDR3 is made up of 14 amino acids. Germline V gene sequence: CDR1 SGHDT, CDR2 YYEEEE. V lost 1 base, J lost 1 base, and 8 bases lay in between.

The V call is TRBV19, the J call TRBJ1-2; D remains unclear. CDR1 LNHDA and CDR2 SQIVND come from the germline V gene (reference sequence). CDR3 size: 12 residues. V was pared by 7 bases and J by 0 bases, with 6 bases between. The CDR3 DNA sequence: TGTGCCAGTACCCGGACTAACTATGGCTACACCTTC. This codes for CASTRTNYGYTF.

The genes are TRBV5-8 and TRBJ2-2, with D possibly being TRBD1 (5 bases). CDR3 length equals 16 residues. CDR1 is SGHTS and CDR2 is YDEGEE in the germline V gene. Trimming shortened V by 3 bases and J by 5 bases, and 17 bases separated the two germline ends. In nucleotides, the CDR3 is TGTGCCAGCAGCTCAACTGCTTGGGGCGAAACCGGGGAGCTGTTTTTT. The encoded protein is CASSSTAWGETGELFF. The whole variable domain, filled in from reference TRBV5-8 and TRBJ2-2, reads EAGVTQSPTHLIKTRGQQATLRCSPISGHTSVYWYQQALGLGLQFLLWYDEGEERNRGNFPPRFSGRQFPNYSSELNVNALELEDSALYLCASSSTAWGETGELFFGEGSRLTVL.

This chain connects TRBV6-6 to TRBJ2-3; D remains ambiguous. The CDR3 spans 13 residues. The ends were cut back, 0 bases at V and 4 bases at J, with 5 bases in the middle. Germline V CDR1 and CDR2: MNHNY, SVGAGI (reference sequence). The CDR3 region is CASSYSIADTQYF. CDR3 in DNA: TGTGCCAGCAGTTACTCGATTGCAGATACGCAGTATTTT.

This chain links TRBV6-1 with TRBJ2-3; no clear D gene. V lost 6 bases and J 7 bases, leaving 11 bases between the germline ends. The CDR3 length is 12 residues. Looked up from germline, CDR1 is MNHNS and CDR2 is SASEGT. The DNA of the CDR3 is TGTGCCAGCAGCTCCCGCTGGAATACGCAGTATTTT. Its translation is CASSSRWNTQYF.

This chain uses TRBV5-1 with TRBJ1-1; D is perhaps TRBD1 (5 bases). Germline CDR1 and CDR2: SGHRS and YFSETQ. The V and J ends lost 3 bases and 1 base respectively, with 7 bases between them. This CDR3 contains 13 residues. The CDR3 loop reads CASSWDGNTEAFF. The CDR3 DNA follows: TGCGCCAGCAGCTGGGACGGGAACACTGAAGCTTTCTTT. Full variable domain (missing parts from reference TRBV5-1 and TRBJ1-1): KAGVTQTPRYLIKTRGQQVTLSCSPISGHRSVSWYQQTPGQGLQFLFEYFSETQRNKGNFPGRFSGRQFSNSRSEMNVSTLELGDSALYLCASSWDGNTEAFFGQGTRLTVV.

The chain joins TRBV27 to TRBJ2-7; 10 bases map to TRBD2. Germline CDR1 MNHEY, CDR2 SMNVEV (reference sequence). With 5 bases clipped from V and 6 bases from J, the junction kept 7 bases outside the gene matches. The CDR3 has 14 residues. The CDR3 sequence: CASSSGRAYGEQYF. The CDR3 DNA is TGTGCCAGCAGTAGCGGGAGGGCCTACGGCGAGCAGTACTTC.